These 7 T cell receptor beta chains came from one sample sequenced in a study of T cell repertoires in cytomegalovirus infection (dated by TCRdb to the late 2010s). The instrument given in TCRdb is Illumina HiSeq 1500. TCRdb reworked the public reads: Q25 trimming with fastp, MiXCR clone assembly, productive beta chains retained. All rows with the same CDR3 protein become a single entry with the most common DNA and genes. Present in this sample are tens of thousands of distinct CDR3 sequences, roughly a fifth of which were seen just once. Under 85% of the sample is in the top ten clones. The treatment or condition label of this sample denotes: in vitro stimulation with specific CMV peptide epitopes to enrich CMV-specific T cells. Their target antigens are unknown. Here the sequenced sample was CD8+ T cells from cultured PBMCs, taken from culture after CMV antigen stimulation. These receptors were collected from a human donor in good health (CMV status not recorded). Some clones in this sample may be carry-over from other donors' samples.

Only a few counts were recorded for this clonotype. CDR3 loop: CASRSSALPAYNSPLHF. CDR3 DNA: TGTGCCAGCAGGTCATCGGCCCTACCGGCCTATAATTCACCCCTCCACTTT. V and J are TRBV7-2 and TRBJ1-6; D not certain. Germline-derived CDR1 and CDR2 are SGHTA and FQGNSA. Trimming left V 6 bases short and J 2 bases short, with 17 bases between. The CDR3 is made up of 17 amino acids.

The chain has TRBV28 and TRBJ1-5; TRBD1 is a possible D gene (6 bases). V gave up 7 bases and J gave up 4 bases, with 20 bases separating them. CDR1 is MDHEN and CDR2 is SYDVKM in the germline V gene. CDR3 length equals 16 residues. The CDR3 reads CASTRDRRQNNQPQHF. DNA for the CDR3: TGTGCCAGCACCCGAGACAGGAGGCAAAATAATCAGCCCCAGCATTTT.

A few counts support this clonotype. The chain combines TRBV7-9 with TRBJ1-2; D not resolved. The V and J ends lost 5 bases and 4 bases respectively, with 17 bases between them. CDR1 is SEHNR, CDR2 FQNEAQ, per germline (reference sequence). The CDR3 extends over 15 amino acids. DNA for the CDR3: TGTGCCAGCAGCGATAACAGTTGGGCGGTCTATGGCTACACCTTC. Translating it yields CASSDNSWAVYGYTF.

As concerns this clonotype: One end of the junction is discordant with germline, which a read error may explain. The chain uses TRBV7-2 and TRBJ1-1; D not certain. This CDR3 region has 12 residues. Per the germline V gene, CDR1 is SGHTA and CDR2 is FQGNSA. For the CDR3, the DNA is TGTGCCAGCAGCTTAAGGTGGCCTGAAGCTTTTTTT. This gives the protein CASSLRWPEAFF. The full variable domain, completed using reference TRBV7-2 and TRBJ1-1, is GAGVSQSPSNKVTEKGKDVELRCDPISGHTALYWYRQSLGQGLEFLIYFQGNSAPDKSGLPSDRFSAERTGGSVSTLTIQRTQQEDSAVYLCASSLRWPEAFFGQGTRLTVV.

This rearrangement joins TRBV6-2 or TRBV6-3 to TRBJ2-7; unclear D gene. V dropped 2 bases and J dropped 3 bases, with 14 bases sitting between them. The length of the CDR3 is 15 residues. Germline CDR1 is MNHEY and CDR2 is SVGEGT. This CDR3 is CASSYTTGGYYEQYF. The DNA of the CDR3 is TGTGCCAGCAGTTACACCACGGGCGGTTACTACGAGCAGTACTTC.

This clonotype came up a few times. The chain combines TRBV27 with TRBJ1-1; TRBD1 might be the D (6 bases). The CDR3 has 13 residues. Trimming cost V 7 bases and J 5 bases, with 14 bases left between them. Looked up from germline, CDR1 is MNHEY and CDR2 is SMNVEV (reference sequence). The CDR3 nucleotides read TGTGCCAGCATTTCAACAGGGCGGACTGAAGCTTTCTTT. This encodes CASISTGRTEAFF.

The rearrangement joins TRBV7-2 to TRBJ1-1; D not resolved. The germline CDR1 and CDR2 sequences are SGHTA and FQGNSA. CDR3 length: 13 residues. Trimming took off 5 bases at V and 1 base at J, with 8 bases between the two ends. In DNA, the CDR3 is TGTGCCAGCAGCCCCCCAGGGAACACTGAAGCTTTCTTT. This gives the protein CASSPPGNTEAFF.